The present TCR beta chain was sequenced within a study of blood T cell repertoires in COVID-19. On the study more broadly: Sources were T cells, B-cell-depleted T cells, or PBMCs; the material itself was cDNA or gDNA.

This CDR3 region has 15 residues. CDR1 is SGHRS, CDR2 YFSETQ, per germline. V dropped 8 bases and J dropped 4; count of bases not matched to a gene: 10. Original analysis: Scientists estimated how many nucleated cells there were by amplifying reference gene primers. This table comes from immunoSEQ multiplex PCR, and its TCRdb copy is limited to in-frame clones, with some not included. V and J calls and clone size follow that table, whereas D and trimming were derived from the DNA. The sample includes 250,000 to 300,000 clones, over 85% of them seen just once. Across about two dozen US areas, participants ranged in age from about 18 to 90 years. Each participant's cohort was designated according to participant-reported clinical history.

The material sequenced was PBMCs or T cells enriched from blood (not recorded which). The sequence was obtained from a woman aged 45-65 years who had been exposed to COVID-19. The V gene is TRBV5-1, the J gene TRBJ2-7; TRBD1 agrees at 12 bases. CDR3 amino acids: CASSTPGQGAYEQYF. Written as DNA, the CDR3 is TGCGCCAGTTCGACACCGGGACAGGGGGCATACGAGCAGTACTTC.